This TCR beta chain comes out of a study of T-cell memory formation after mild COVID-19. In TCRdb, the 5' RACE reads were re-called with MiXCR into one record per CDR3 protein. The sample lists about 560,000 distinct CDR3 sequences, about 20% seen once, with roughly 8.3% in the top ten. This CDR3 has 13 amino acids. Deletions cut 6 bases from V and 5 bases from J, with 11 bases between. Per germline, CDR1 SNHLY and CDR2 FYNNEI. The sequencing input was PBMCs or a T cell subset sorted from them (not recorded which). The sequence was obtained from an adult woman who had mild COVID-19 (a few samples of this study predate the infection). Cell type and time point are not known. The rearrangement joins TRBV2 to TRBJ1-5; D remains unclear. The CDR3: CASRGNEDQPQHF. The CDR3 DNA follows: TGTGCCAGCAGGGGGAACGAAGATCAGCCCCAGCATTTT. Supplemented by reference TRBV2 and TRBJ1-5, the full variable domain reads EPEVTQTPSHQVTQMGQEVILRCVPISNHLYFYWYRQILGQKVEFLVSFYNNEISEKSEIFDDQFSVERPDGSNFTLKIRSTKLEDSAMYFCASRGNEDQPQHFGDGTRLSIL.